What follows describes a single T cell receptor beta chain. This record belongs to a study of blood T cell repertoires in COVID-19. Overall study context: Spain, Italy and the United States supplied samples that represented acute and convalescent COVID-19. T cells, B-cell-depleted T cells, or PBMCs provided the cDNA or gDNA that served as material.

In the authors' methods: For nucleated cells, counts were estimated from reference gene primer amplification. Produced via immunoSEQ multiplex PCR; TCRdb's table is partial and in-frame only. Clone size and the V and J calls come from that table; the DNA yielded D and trimming. The repertoire holds around 98,000 clones, roughly nine tenths seen once, with 4.5% in the top ten. Trimming cost V 7 bases and J 6 bases; bases outside gene matches: 4. Per the germline V gene, CDR1 is SNHLY and CDR2 is FYNNEI. This CDR3 region has 14 residues. Sequencing was performed on peripheral blood. The chain combines TRBV2 with TRBJ1-5; 12 bases line up with TRBD1. This sequence was found in a man between 65 and 85 years old with acute or convalescent COVID-19. The CDR3 DNA is TGTGCCAGCAATAGGGACAGGGGGCGTCAGCCCCAGCATTTT. Amino acids: CASNRDRGRQPQHF.